This T cell receptor (beta chain) emerged from a study of immune heterogeneity within non-small cell lung tumors. About the study: Tumors were classified as 4 squamous cell carcinomas, 10 non-squamous carcinomas and 1 not otherwise specified. Whole-study findings and limits: Identical dominant CDR3 beta clonotypes spanned tumor sites within a patient, beside site-unique high-frequency clones.

Template material comprised bulk tumor genomic DNA at approximately 540 ng per sample. Biopsy collection occurred during surgery, with several far-apart biopsies per primary tumor. Curative surgical treatment was performed in patients who had newly diagnosed, untreated non-small cell lung cancer. This clonotype appeared many times. The antigen is unknown. TCR beta CDR3 was amplified by multiplex PCR using 32 V and 13 J primers. TCRdb re-analysed the multiplex PCR reads in MiXCR, keeping a single row per CDR3 protein. The sample has about 13,000 distinct CDR3 sequences; around a quarter are singletons. This receptor was obtained from a man aged 50 or older with non-small cell lung cancer. Sequenced sample: lung tumor tissue.

The CDR3 DNA is TGTGCCAGTCGGTTAAATGAAAAACTGTTTTTT. Translating gives CASRLNEKLFF. V gene TRBV19 combines with J gene TRBJ1-4; D is unresolved. Germline assignment: CDR1 LNHDA and CDR2 SQIVND (reference sequence). V shed 8 bases and J shed 5 bases, with 6 bases lying between them. The CDR3 contains 11 residues.